Shown below are 18 T cell receptor beta chains from a single sample sequenced in a study of blood T cell repertoires in COVID-19. Assay used: immunoSEQ multiplex PCR; TCRdb lists only in-frame clones, some missing. The data show 150,000 to 200,000 clones, 60% to 80% seen once. Sequenced: peripheral blood. Receptor source: a man aged 65 to 79 with acute or convalescent COVID-19.

This clone was recorded only once. This chain links TRBV5-1 with TRBJ1-1, with 7 bases matching TRBD1. Germline CDR1 SGHRS, CDR2 YFSETQ. This CDR3 comprises 15 residues. V gave up 4 bases and J gave up 4 bases; unmatched junction bases: 10. The CDR3 coding sequence is TGCGCCAGCAGCGACGCGACAGGGCAGGTCACTGAAGCTTTCTTT. It translates to CASSDATGQVTEAFF.

V is TRBV2 and J is TRBJ1-6, with D perhaps TRBD1 (5 bases). The CDR3 sequence is 15 residues long. Germline CDR1 and CDR2: SNHLY and FYNNEI. The V end lost 3 bases, the J end lost 7 bases, and 13 bases lay between the germline ends. As DNA, the CDR3 is TGTGCCAGCAGTGAGCGGGACGGTTCAAATTCACCCCTCCACTTT. Protein sequence: CASSERDGSNSPLHF.

The chain is built from TRBV25-1 and TRBJ1-1; D is unresolved. Deletions cut 2 bases from V and 7 bases from J, with 11 bases between. From germline, CDR1 is MGHDK and CDR2 SYGVNS. CDR3 length: 13 amino acids. CDR3 in DNA: TGTGCCAGCAGTGAAGGCGGGCTTCATGAAGCTTTCTTT. Amino acids: CASSEGGLHEAFF. The entire variable domain, with the rest obtained from reference TRBV25-1 and TRBJ1-1, is as follows: EADIYQTPRYLVIGTGKKITLECSQTMGHDKMYWYQQDPGMELHLIHYSYGVNSTEKGDLSSESTVSRIRTEHFPLTLESARPSHTSQYLCASSEGGLHEAFFGQGTRLTVV.

The J gene is TRBJ2-2, the V gene TRBV5-4; 8 bases are a match to TRBD2. V lost 0 bases and J lost 5; bases outside the gene matches: 6. From germline, CDR1 is SGHNT and CDR2 YYREEE (reference sequence). The CDR3 has 16 residues. The chain's CDR3 is CASSLASGGSTGELFF. In DNA, the CDR3 is TGTGCCAGCAGCTTGGCCAGCGGGGGTAGTACCGGGGAGCTGTTTTTT.

This rearrangement joins TRBV3-1 (or the pseudogene TRBV3-2) to TRBJ1-1; 10 bases fit TRBD1. V dropped 4 bases and J dropped 5; count of bases not matched to a gene: 7. The germline V gene has CDR1 LGHDT and CDR2 YNNKEL (reference sequence). The CDR3 spans 15 residues. The CDR3 coding sequence is TGTGCCAGCAGCCCACGGACAGGGGGAGGGACTGAAGCTTTCTTT. This codes for CASSPRTGGGTEAFF.

The chain carries TRBV24-1 and TRBJ2-5; TRBD2 matches at 13 bases. With 4 bases clipped from V and 3 bases from J, the junction kept 4 bases outside the gene matches. Germline V gives CDR1 KGHDR, CDR2 SFDVKD. This CDR3 contains 16 residues. The CDR3 DNA follows: TGTGCCACCAGTGACCCAGGGACTAGCGGGAAAGAGACCCAGTACTTC. This translates into CATSDPGTSGKETQYF.

This chain joins TRBV2 and TRBJ1-5; 8 bases agree with TRBD1. Germline values: CDR1 SNHLY, CDR2 FYNNEI. With V trimmed by 0 bases and J by 5 bases, 3 bases remained unmatched. The CDR3 is made up of 15 amino acids. This chain's CDR3 is CASSEAGTGDQPQHF. In DNA form, the CDR3 reads TGTGCCAGCAGTGAAGCTGGGACAGGAGATCAGCCCCAGCATTTT.

The chain uses TRBV19 and TRBJ2-1, with 7 positions matching TRBD2. V gave up 4 bases and J gave up 8 bases; unmatched junction bases: 5. The germline V gene encodes CDR1 LNHDA and CDR2 SQIVND (reference sequence). The CDR3 totals 13 residues. CDR3 residues: CASSSGSRDEQFF. CDR3 sequence (DNA): TGTGCCAGTAGTAGCGGGAGTCGAGATGAGCAGTTCTTC. Combining the CDR3 with reference TRBV19 and TRBJ2-1 gives the whole variable domain DGGITQSPKYLFRKEGQNVTLSCEQNLNHDAMYWYRQDPGQGLRLIYYSQIVNDFQKGDIAEGYSVSREKKESFPLTVTSAQKNPTAFYLCASSSGSRDEQFFGPGTRLTVL.

The chain has TRBV14 and TRBJ1-1; unclear D gene. V gave up 1 base and J gave up 3 bases, with 6 bases separating them. Germline V gives CDR1 SGHDN, CDR2 FVKESK. The CDR3 totals 13 residues. Here the CDR3 DNA reads TGTGCCAGCAGCCAAGCCATAGACACTGAAGCTTTCTTT. Protein product: CASSQAIDTEAFF.

The V gene is TRBV6-5, the J gene TRBJ2-2, with D maybe TRBD1 (5 bases). This CDR3 has 14 residues. The germline gives CDR1 MNHEY, CDR2 SVGAGI. Trimming removed 2 bases at V and 7 bases at J, with 11 bases between. The CDR3 loop is CASSYGQGIGELFF. CDR3 DNA sequence: TGTGCCAGCAGTTACGGCCAGGGAATCGGGGAGCTGTTTTTT.

The table lists this clone with a count of one. The genes are TRBV29-1 and TRBJ2-7; possibly TRBD1 for D (6 bases). This CDR3 comprises 13 residues. CDR1 SQVTM and CDR2 ANQGSEA come from the germline V gene. The germline V and J ends were trimmed by 7 bases and 1 base, with 14 bases remaining between them. The DNA of the CDR3 is TGCAGCGCCCGGGACACTAAATCCTACGAGCAGTACTTC. It encodes CSARDTKSYEQYF.

This clone was seen more than once but under ten times. The chain couples TRBV9 to TRBJ2-5, with 14 positions matching TRBD2. The CDR3 is 16 amino acids. Germline-derived CDR1 and CDR2 are SGDLS and YYNGEE. V lost 2 bases, J lost 4 bases, and 4 bases stayed unmatched. CDR3 sequence (DNA): TGTGCCAGCAGCGTGACTAGCGGGAGGGAAGGAGAGACCCAGTACTTC. The encoded protein is CASSVTSGREGETQYF.

For the CDR3, the DNA is TGTGCCAGCGACAGGGGATCGGGCTATGGCTACACCTTC. The encoded protein is CASDRGSGYGYTF. The chain has TRBV2 and TRBJ1-2, with 8 bases identical to TRBD1. This CDR3 is 13 amino acids long. Per germline, CDR1 SNHLY and CDR2 FYNNEI. Losses at the gene ends were 8 bases for V and 4 bases for J; bases not matched to a gene: 6.

This rearrangement joins TRBV6-6 to TRBJ1-1, with 7 bases identical to TRBD1. Germline values: CDR1 MNHNY, CDR2 SVGAGI (reference sequence). The trim removed 2 bases at V and 1 base at J, leaving 4 bases unmatched. This CDR3 has 15 residues. The CDR3 DNA follows: TGTGCCAGCAGTTACCAGGGGGTTGGGAACACTGAAGCTTTCTTT. Translating gives CASSYQGVGNTEAFF.

This clone was seen only a few times. CDR3 in amino acids: CASSLVLAGGMNTEAFF. The CDR3 DNA sequence: TGTGCCAGCAGCTTGGTGTTGGCAGGGGGTATGAACACTGAAGCTTTCTTT. V usage is TRBV5-4 and J usage is TRBJ1-1; 7 nucleotides agree with TRBD1. The CDR3 extends over 17 amino acids. V lost 0 bases, J lost 0 bases, and 8 bases stayed unmatched. The germline CDR1 and CDR2 sequences are SGHNT and YYREEE (reference sequence). Full variable domain (outside the CDR3, taken from reference TRBV5-4 and TRBJ1-1): ETGVTQSPTHLIKTRGQQVTLRCSSQSGHNTVSWYQQALGQGPQFIFQYYREEENGRGNFPPRFSGLQFPNYSSELNVNALELDDSALYLCASSLVLAGGMNTEAFFGQGTRLTVV.

The chain has TRBV25-1 and TRBJ1-2, with D unresolved. The CDR3 loop spans 13 amino acids. Trimming removed 5 bases at V and 4 bases at J, with 11 bases between. CDR1 and CDR2 (germline): MGHDK, SYGVNS. CDR3: CASSTLWAYGYTF. For the CDR3, the DNA is TGTGCCAGCAGTACCCTGTGGGCCTATGGCTACACCTTC.

The chain carries TRBV24-1 and TRBJ2-2; 8 bases are a match to TRBD2. The CDR3 has 16 amino acids. Germline CDR1 is KGHDR and CDR2 is SFDVKD. V was clipped by 4 bases and J by 1 base; unmatched bases: 4. The CDR3 reads CATSDPLAGNTGELFF. CDR3 coding DNA: TGTGCCACCAGTGACCCGCTAGCGGGGAACACCGGGGAGCTGTTTTTT.

This chain connects TRBV24-1 to TRBJ1-4; D not resolved. Germline V gene sequence: CDR1 KGHDR, CDR2 SFDVKD. The V and J ends lost 3 bases and 4 bases respectively, with 8 bases between them. CDR3 length equals 14 residues. The CDR3 sequence is CATSDRENNEKLFF. The CDR3 coding sequence is TGTGCCACCAGTGATCGGGAAAATAATGAAAAACTGTTTTTT.